Below, 10 T cell receptor beta chains from the same sample are listed, as sequenced in a study of CD8+ T cells in alopecia areata. Extracted RNA was reverse transcribed into cDNA, the sequencing template. This table comes from immunoSEQ multiplex PCR, and its TCRdb copy is limited to in-frame clones, with some not included. The sample lists about 110,000 clones, roughly 55% occurring once. Sequencing was carried out using NKG2D-low CD8+ T cells sorted from blood. The receptors here all came from a human donor with alopecia areata.

CDR3 protein: CASSKFYEQYF. CDR3 nucleotides: TGCGCCAGCAGCAAATTCTACGAGCAGTACTTC. The rearrangement uses TRBV5-1 and TRBJ2-7; D ambiguous. The CDR3 is 11 residues long. CDR1 is SGHRS, CDR2 YFSETQ, per germline. V was cut by 4 bases and J by 3 bases, with 5 bases left in between.

V usage is TRBV29-1 and J usage is TRBJ2-7; 9 bases fit TRBD1. The CDR3 consists of 11 residues. V shed 4 bases and J 6 bases; nucleotides not matched to a gene: 1. Germline V lookup: CDR1 SQVTM, CDR2 ANQGSEA. The CDR3 loop is CSVGGQGEQYF. The DNA for the CDR3 is TGCAGCGTTGGGGGACAGGGCGAGCAGTACTTC.

The chain uses TRBV7-9 and TRBJ2-5, with D tentatively TRBD1 or TRBD2 (5 bases each). Germline CDR1 reads SEHNR; CDR2 reads FQNEAQ (reference sequence). This CDR3 has 14 residues. Trimming left V 5 bases short and J 5 bases short, with 15 bases between. In DNA form, the CDR3 reads TGTGCCAGCAGCGAGGGGACGCCTCGGGAGACCCAGTACTTC. Amino acids: CASSEGTPRETQYF.

This clone has only one observation. CDR3 sequence: CASSPGQGPFYEQYF. CDR3 sequence (DNA): TGTGCCAGTAGTCCCGGACAGGGGCCTTTCTACGAGCAGTACTTC. The chain carries TRBV19 and TRBJ2-7; TRBD1 matches 9 bases. V was clipped by 5 bases and J by 3 bases; unmatched bases: 8. The CDR3 spans 15 residues. Germline-derived CDR1 and CDR2 are LNHDA and SQIVND (reference sequence). The full variable domain, in which reference TRBV19 and TRBJ2-7 provide the parts outside the CDR3, is DGGITQSPKYLFRKEGQNVTLSCEQNLNHDAMYWYRQDPGQGLRLIYYSQIVNDFQKGDIAEGYSVSREKKESFPLTVTSAQKNPTAFYLCASSPGQGPFYEQYFGPGTRLTVT.

V gene TRBV28 combines with J gene TRBJ2-1, with a possible D match to TRBD2 (6 bases). The CDR3 is 14 amino acids. Germline CDR1 MDHEN, CDR2 SYDVKM. V gave up 1 base and J gave up 4 bases, with 8 bases separating them. The DNA of the CDR3 is TGTGCCAGCAGTTTATTCGCGGGGTACAATGAGCAGTTCTTC. Translated, it gives CASSLFAGYNEQFF.

V and J are TRBV5-6 and TRBJ2-1; D not certain. Germline lookup yields CDR1 SGHDT and CDR2 YYEEEE. The CDR3 contains 12 residues. Trimming cost V 1 base and J 2 bases, with 1 base left between them. The CDR3 DNA follows: TGTGCCAGCAGCTTGCCCTACAATGAGCAGTTCTTC. It codes for CASSLPYNEQFF. The whole variable domain, filled in from reference TRBV5-6 and TRBJ2-1, reads DAGVTQSPTHLIKTRGQQVTLRCSPKSGHDTVSWYQQALGQGPQFIFQYYEEEERQRGNFPDRFSGHQFPNYSSELNVNALLLGDSALYLCASSLPYNEQFFGPGTRLTVL.

The V gene is TRBV5-4, the J gene TRBJ2-1; TRBD1 aligns across 7 bases. CDR1 SGHNT and CDR2 YYREEE come from the germline V gene (reference sequence). V lost 3 bases and J lost 8; bases outside the gene matches: 5. This CDR3 has 13 residues. In DNA form, the CDR3 reads TGTGCCAGCAGCTACAGGGGATTCGATGAGCAGTTCTTC. Amino acid sequence: CASSYRGFDEQFF. Full variable domain (missing parts from reference TRBV5-4 and TRBJ2-1): ETGVTQSPTHLIKTRGQQVTLRCSSQSGHNTVSWYQQALGQGPQFIFQYYREEENGRGNFPPRFSGLQFPNYSSELNVNALELDDSALYLCASSYRGFDEQFFGPGTRLTVL.

The rearrangement links TRBV13 to TRBJ1-5; D gene uncertain. CDR3 length equals 12 residues. With 0 bases removed from V and 8 bases from J, the gap between germline ends came to 5 bases. Germline values: CDR1 PRHDT, CDR2 FYEKMQ (reference sequence). The CDR3 protein is CASSLGPEPQHF. The CDR3 DNA follows: TGTGCCAGCAGCTTAGGACCGGAGCCCCAGCATTTT.

The count of this clone is one. The rearrangement links TRBV27 to TRBJ1-2; D remains ambiguous. Germline lookup yields CDR1 MNHEY and CDR2 SMNVEV (reference sequence). Trimming took 8 bases from V and 8 from J, leaving 18 bases between them. The CDR3 totals 13 residues. In DNA form, the CDR3 reads TGTGCCAGCCGACTGGCCGCCACGGACGGCTACACCTTC. Translated, it gives CASRLAATDGYTF.

The rearrangement uses TRBV27 and TRBJ2-5, with D maybe TRBD1 (5 bases). The V and J ends lost 6 bases and 1 base respectively, with 15 bases between them. CDR3 length: 15 amino acids. Germline V lookup: CDR1 MNHEY, CDR2 SMNVEV (reference sequence). The CDR3 DNA is TGTGCCAGCAGCCCTGGGGCAGCAGTCCAAGAGACCCAGTACTTC. Its translation: CASSPGAAVQETQYF.